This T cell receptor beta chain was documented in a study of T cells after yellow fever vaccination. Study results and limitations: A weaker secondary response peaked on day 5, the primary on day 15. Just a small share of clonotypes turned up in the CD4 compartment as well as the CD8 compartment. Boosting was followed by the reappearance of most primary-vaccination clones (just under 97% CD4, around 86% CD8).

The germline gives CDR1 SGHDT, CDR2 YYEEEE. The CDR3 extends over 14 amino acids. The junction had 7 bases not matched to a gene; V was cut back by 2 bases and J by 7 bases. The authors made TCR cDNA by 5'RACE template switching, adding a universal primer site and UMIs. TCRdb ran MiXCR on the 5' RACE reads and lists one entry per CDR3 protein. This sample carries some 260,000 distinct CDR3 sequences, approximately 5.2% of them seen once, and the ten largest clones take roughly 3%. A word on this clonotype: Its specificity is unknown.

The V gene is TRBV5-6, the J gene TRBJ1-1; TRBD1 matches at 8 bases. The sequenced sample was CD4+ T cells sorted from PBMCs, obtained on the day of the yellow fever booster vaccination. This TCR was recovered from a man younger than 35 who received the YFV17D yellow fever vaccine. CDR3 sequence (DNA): TGTGCCAGCAGCTTCTACGACAGGGGTGTTGAAGCTTTCTTT. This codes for CASSFYDRGVEAFF.